Shown below are 27 T cell receptor beta chains from a single sample sequenced in a study of regulatory T cells in long-lasting Graves disease. The authors built TCR beta libraries using iRepertoire HTBI primers and Arm-PCR of CDR3 regions. TCRdb processed the multiplex PCR reads anew with MiXCR; each CDR3 protein has one entry. The sample contains approximately 470,000 distinct CDR3 sequences, about a fifth of which appear only once. Time point reported: persistent/refractory GD, antithyroid drugs over 5 years with positive TRAb. PBMC RNA was the source of the TCR library. The sequences come from peripheral blood mononuclear cells (PBMCs), collected when the disease was refractory, from a patient treated with antithyroid drugs. The receptors originated from a female donor with Graves disease.

With regard to this clonotype: The missing conserved phenylalanine or tryptophan at the end of this CDR3 makes a read error likely. CDR3: CASSVDGEFGQPQHL. CDR3 bases: TGTGCCAGCAGCGTAGACGGGGAATTCGGTCAGCCCCAGCATCTT. The rearrangement uses TRBV9 and TRBJ1-5, with D uncertain. V lost 0 bases, J lost 6 bases, and 13 bases lay in between. Per the germline V gene, CDR1 is SGDLS and CDR2 is YYNGEE. The CDR3 sequence is 15 residues long.

The chain joins TRBV6-1 to TRBJ1-1, with no clear D. Trimming took 6 bases from V and 6 from J, leaving 17 bases between them. Germline values: CDR1 MNHNS, CDR2 SASEGT. The CDR3 runs to 14 residues. This CDR3 is CASRKTNGQPEAFF. The CDR3 coding sequence is TGTGCCAGCAGGAAAACCAACGGGCAGCCTGAAGCTTTCTTT.

This clonotype was seen many times. The genes are TRBV28 and TRBJ2-7; possible D gene TRBD2, 6 bases. Trimming left V 4 bases short and J 6 bases short, with 19 bases between. The CDR3 is made up of 15 amino acids. The germline V gene has CDR1 MDHEN and CDR2 SYDVKM. CDR3 DNA: TGTGCCAGCAGTTCACGCCCGGGACTCCCCTCCGAGCAGTACTTC. Its translation: CASSSRPGLPSEQYF.

This clonotype has more than one count but fewer than ten. The V gene is TRBV7-8, the J gene TRBJ2-3; 13 bases align to TRBD2. This CDR3 has 15 amino acids. The ends lost 5 bases at V and 1 base at J; junction bases unmatched: 0. Germline CDR1 and CDR2: SGHVS and FQNEAQ. The CDR3 nucleotides read TGTGCCAGCAGCGGACTAGCGGGAGGCACAGATACGCAGTATTTT. Residues: CASSGLAGGTDTQYF. Drawing the rest from reference TRBV7-8 and TRBJ2-3, the complete variable domain is GAGVSQSPRYKVAKRGQDVALRCDPISGHVSLFWYQQALGQGPEFLTYFQNEAQLDKSGLPSDRFFAERPEGSVSTLKIQRTQQEDSAVYLCASSGLAGGTDTQYFGPGTRLTVL.

J is TRBJ2-7 and V is TRBV5-4; tentatively, D is TRBD2 (6 bases). The V and J ends lost 1 base and 3 bases respectively, with 14 bases between them. The CDR3 is 15 residues long. Per the germline V gene, CDR1 is SGHNT and CDR2 is YYREEE (reference sequence). The chain's CDR3 is CASSLLGGTSYEQYF. The CDR3, as DNA: TGTGCCAGCAGCTTGTTGGGGGGTACAAGCTACGAGCAGTACTTC.

This clonotype was seen at least ten times. The chain combines TRBV29-1 with TRBJ1-4; 8 bases agree with TRBD1. Trimming cost V 6 bases and J 8 bases; bases outside gene matches: 5. This CDR3 comprises 12 residues. Germline V gene lookup returns CDR1 SQVTM and CDR2 ANQGSEA. DNA of the CDR3: TGCAGCGTCGACAGGGGAGGGGAAAAACTGTTTTTT. It encodes CSVDRGGEKLFF.

This clonotype came up many times. V gene TRBV27 combines with J gene TRBJ2-7; 9 positions agree with TRBD1. Germline V lookup: CDR1 MNHEY, CDR2 SMNVEV (reference sequence). The CDR3 consists of 13 residues. J gave up 3 bases and V 10 bases, and 7 bases lay outside the gene matches. The CDR3: CATRQGGRYEQYF. The CDR3 DNA sequence: TGTGCCACCAGACAGGGGGGCCGCTACGAGCAGTACTTC.

This clonotype was observed at least ten times. The chain employs TRBV6-2 or TRBV6-3 and TRBJ1-2; the D gene is possibly TRBD1 (6 bases). Germline CDR1 MNHEY, CDR2 SVGEGT. The length of the CDR3 is 17 residues. The germline V and J ends were trimmed by 3 bases and 2 bases, with 19 bases remaining between them. The CDR3 loop reads CASSYFALTRGNYGYTF. CDR3 nucleotide sequence: TGTGCCAGCAGTTATTTTGCGTTGACAAGGGGGAACTATGGCTACACCTTC.

Details on this clonotype: This may stem from a read error, because a much larger clone lies one nucleotide away. The chain uses TRBV30 and TRBJ1-1, with no clear D. V was cut by 8 bases and J by 3 bases, with 10 bases left in between. CDR3 length: 11 residues. The germline CDR1 and CDR2 sequences are GTSNPN and SVGIG (reference sequence). Written as DNA, the CDR3 is TGTGCCCGGAATAAGGACACTGAAGCTTTCTTT. Translating gives CARNKDTEAFF.

V usage is TRBV6-5 and J usage is TRBJ2-7, with D unresolved. The CDR3 spans 15 residues. The V gene's germline CDR1 is MNHEY and CDR2 SVGAGI. V gave up 0 bases and J gave up 0 bases, with 9 bases separating them. Written as DNA, the CDR3 is TGTGCCAGCAGTTACTCGCCGTCCAGCTCCTACGAGCAGTACTTC. Translated, it gives CASSYSPSSSYEQYF.

This clonotype appeared a few times. The genes are TRBV7-2 and TRBJ2-5; TRBD2 aligns across 7 bases. The V segment lost 1 base and the J segment 5 bases; nucleotides outside the gene matches: 7. From germline, CDR1 is SGHTA and CDR2 FQGNSA. CDR3 length: 15 residues. This CDR3 is CASSLEVGGWETQYF. The DNA for the CDR3 is TGTGCCAGCAGCTTAGAGGTGGGGGGGTGGGAGACCCAGTACTTC.

This clonotype was seen at least ten times. The V call is TRBV28, the J call TRBJ2-5; maybe TRBD1 (5 bases). Germline loops: CDR1 MDHEN, CDR2 SYDVKM. This CDR3 comprises 12 residues. The V gene lost 3 bases and the J gene lost 7 bases, with 9 bases spanning the gap. Here the CDR3 reads CASSFSRVTQYF. CDR3 DNA sequence: TGTGCCAGCAGTTTTTCCAGGGTGACCCAGTACTTC.

A remark on this clonotype: At one end the junction does not follow the germline gene, possibly because of a read error. The chain joins TRBV19 to TRBJ1-1, with 10 positions matching TRBD1. CDR1 and CDR2 (germline): LNHDA, SQIVND (reference sequence). The CDR3 is made up of 15 amino acids. The CDR3: CASSMGQGSNTEAFF. In DNA form, the CDR3 reads TGTGCCAGCAGTATGGGACAGGGGTCGAACACTGAAGCTTTCTTT.

The table lists this clonotype with many counts. V is TRBV11-2 and J is TRBJ1-1; no clear D gene. Germline CDR1 is SGHAT and CDR2 is FQNNGV. Trimming left V 1 base short and J 4 bases short, with 7 bases between. The CDR3 length is 13 residues. The CDR3 DNA is TGTGCCAGCAGCTTAGCTGGGGTCACTGAAGCTTTCTTT. Translation gives CASSLAGVTEAFF.

This clonotype was observed many times. This chain connects TRBV2 to TRBJ1-1; D is uncertain. V shed 0 bases and J shed 2 bases, with 7 bases lying between them. The CDR3 consists of 14 residues. CDR1 is SNHLY, CDR2 FYNNEI, per germline. The CDR3 sequence: CASSEAWGNTEAFF. The CDR3 nucleotides read TGTGCCAGCAGTGAAGCGTGGGGTAACACTGAAGCTTTCTTT.

Ten or more counts support this clonotype. J is TRBJ2-2 and V is TRBV2; 8 nucleotides align to TRBD1. CDR1 is SNHLY, CDR2 FYNNEI, per germline. V shed 4 bases, J shed 6 bases, and the junction held 10 bases outside the gene matches. This CDR3 is built from 16 residues. The CDR3 is CASSGGQGAFAGELFF. CDR3 in DNA: TGTGCCAGCAGTGGGGGTCAGGGGGCTTTCGCCGGGGAGCTGTTTTTT. The full variable domain, in which reference TRBV2 and TRBJ2-2 provide the parts outside the CDR3, is EPEVTQTPSHQVTQMGQEVILRCVPISNHLYFYWYRQILGQKVEFLVSFYNNEISEKSEIFDDQFSVERPDGSNFTLKIRSTKLEDSAMYFCASSGGQGAFAGELFFGEGSRLTVL.

This clonotype was seen ten or more times. V is TRBV30 and J is TRBJ1-5; no reliable D call. The length of the CDR3 is 14 residues. V gave up 1 base and J gave up 3 bases, with 10 bases separating them. Per germline, CDR1 GTSNPN and CDR2 SVGIG (reference sequence). The CDR3 DNA follows: TGTGCCTGGAGTGCCAGGCCCTCCAATCAGCCCCAGCATTTT. Residues: CAWSARPSNQPQHF.

The J gene is TRBJ2-1, the V gene TRBV6-2 or TRBV6-3; D is uncertain. Germline loops: CDR1 MNHEY, CDR2 SVGEGT. CDR3 length equals 15 residues. V lost 7 bases and J lost 4, with 17 bases in between. CDR3 region: CASKQYVGTYNEQFF. CDR3 in DNA: TGTGCCAGCAAGCAGTATGTCGGTACTTACAATGAGCAGTTCTTC.

This clonotype was detected ten times or more. This chain links TRBV9 with TRBJ2-2; D unresolved. The CDR3 loop spans 16 amino acids. CDR1 and CDR2 (germline): SGDLS, YYNGEE. Trimming removed 2 bases from V and 0 bases from J, with 11 bases in between. In DNA form, the CDR3 reads TGTGCCAGCAGCGTGCTTCCGGAGTCGAACACCGGGGAGCTGTTTTTT. Residues: CASSVLPESNTGELFF.

This clonotype was seen repeatedly, ten times or more. The V gene is TRBV7-2, the J gene TRBJ2-7, with D unresolved. The CDR3 is made up of 13 amino acids. Trimming pared 3 bases from V and 6 bases from J, leaving 12 bases between. Germline CDR1 SGHTA, CDR2 FQGNSA. The CDR3 DNA reads TGTGCCAGCAGCTTTACCCTATCCAGCGAGCAGTACTTC. This translates into CASSFTLSSEQYF.

The V call is TRBV6-1, the J call TRBJ1-2, with D maybe TRBD1 (5 bases). The germline CDR1 and CDR2 sequences are MNHNS and SASEGT. The CDR3 has 11 amino acids. V shed 10 bases and J shed 7 bases, with 13 bases lying between them. The DNA of the CDR3 is TGTGCCACGGCAGGGATGGGTGGCTACACCTTC. Translating it yields CATAGMGGYTF.

The chain links TRBV27 to TRBJ1-5, with a tentative D call TRBD1 (6 bases). CDR3 length: 15 residues. The germline V gene encodes CDR1 MNHEY and CDR2 SMNVEV (reference sequence). V lost 2 bases to trimming and J lost 7 bases, with 15 bases between them. CDR3 sequence reads: CASSLGRDTGQPQHF. For the CDR3, the DNA is TGTGCCAGCAGTTTAGGCCGGGACACAGGGCAGCCCCAGCATTTT.

At least ten counts were recorded for this clonotype. V is TRBV30 and J is TRBJ1-5; D ambiguous. V was shortened by 2 bases and J by 7 bases, with 12 bases between the two germline ends. Per the germline V gene, CDR1 is GTSNPN and CDR2 is SVGIG (reference sequence). This CDR3 has 13 residues. The CDR3, as DNA: TGTGCCTGGAGTTACGGGGTTGAGCAGCCCCAGCATTTT. This translates into CAWSYGVEQPQHF.

This clonotype was found a few times. This chain uses TRBV30 with TRBJ1-1; D is perhaps TRBD1 (5 bases). The germline V gene has CDR1 GTSNPN and CDR2 SVGIG (reference sequence). The CDR3 has 14 residues. V was shortened by 2 bases and J by 4 bases, with 14 bases between the two germline ends. CDR3 sequence: CAWSSGQGSTEAFF. DNA of the CDR3: TGTGCCTGGAGTTCCGGGCAGGGAAGCACTGAAGCTTTCTTT. Together with reference TRBV30 and TRBJ1-1, the CDR3 gives the full variable domain: SQTIHQWPATLVQPVGSPLSLECTVEGTSNPNLYWYRQAAGRGLQLLFYSVGIGQISSEVPQNLSASRPQDRQFILSSKKLLLSDSGFYLCAWSSGQGSTEAFFGQGTRLTVV.

This clonotype was observed many times. The gene calls are TRBV28 and TRBJ2-4; D is uncertain. CDR1 MDHEN and CDR2 SYDVKM come from the germline V gene. V was cut by 5 bases and J by 3 bases, with 5 bases left in between. There are 12 residues in the CDR3. The CDR3 protein is CASSRGKNIQYF. In nucleotides, the CDR3 is TGTGCCAGCAGTAGAGGCAAAAACATTCAGTACTTC.

The V gene is TRBV29-1, the J gene TRBJ2-2; D is ambiguous. The CDR3 runs 13 residues. The V end was cut by 1 base, the J end by 1 base, with 4 bases between. CDR1 SQVTM and CDR2 ANQGSEA come from the germline V gene. The CDR3 loop is CSVEVVNTGELFF. The DNA of the CDR3 is TGCAGCGTTGAAGTAGTGAACACCGGGGAGCTGTTTTTT.

This clonotype was seen a handful of times. V and J are TRBV7-9 and TRBJ2-2, with D possibly being TRBD1 (6 bases). Between the trimmed V and J ends, which lost 7 bases and 3 bases, there was a span of 15 bases. The CDR3 length is 15 residues. Per the germline V gene, CDR1 is SEHNR and CDR2 is FQNEAQ (reference sequence). The CDR3 sequence is CASIGRTAYTGELFF. CDR3 DNA: TGTGCCAGCATAGGACGGACAGCTTACACCGGGGAGCTGTTTTTT.